Listed below are T cell receptor beta chains from one sample, sequenced in a study of vaccination and CD4 T cells after COVID-19. No antigens are known for them. One entry per CDR3 protein, called by TCRdb with MiXCR from the PCR reads. This table has 13,000 or so distinct CDR3 sequences, 25% to 30% appearing once. Sequenced material: CD4+ T cells from blood, cultured in vitro, taken before SARS-CoV-2 vaccination. The receptors were sampled from a human donor who received a COVID-19 vaccine. The CDR3 runs from the conserved cysteine through the conserved F or W. D genes are given only for firm matches. Clone sizes are given selectively: once, few, many, or a class where the clone is expanded.

j_call	d_call	v_call	clone_size	cdr3_aa	cdr3_nt
TRBJ1-2	TRBD1	TRBV30	.	CAEGTGGGYGYTF	TGTGCCGAGGGGACAGGGGGAGGGTATGGCTACACCTTC
TRBJ2-5	TRBD1	TRBV12-3/TRBV12-4	.	CASSRDRGFRETQYF	TGTGCCAGCAGTCGGGACAGGGGCTTCCGAGAGACCCAGTACTTC
TRBJ2-7	TRBD1	TRBV15	.	CATSREKPGQGYEQYF	TGTGCCACCAGCCGAGAGAAACCGGGACAGGGTTACGAGCAGTACTTC
TRBJ1-2	TRBD1	TRBV6-1	few	CASRTLSGGTGQHYGYTF	TGTGCCAGCAGAACTCTATCAGGGGGGACAGGGCAACACTATGGCTACACCTTC
TRBJ1-3	.	TRBV12-3/TRBV12-4	medium-sized	CASSLVARSSGNTIYF	TGTGCCAGCAGTTTGGTCGCCAGGTCCTCTGGAAACACCATATATTTT
TRBJ2-3	TRBD2	TRBV25-1	few	CASSRNGGTFGDTQYF	TGTGCCAGCAGTCGGAACGGGGGGACCTTCGGAGATACGCAGTATTTT
TRBJ2-7	.	TRBV5-4	.	CASSLDYPASYEQYF	TGTGCCAGCAGCTTGGACTATCCCGCGTCCTACGAGCAGTACTTC
TRBJ2-2	.	TRBV4-2	.	CASSGGQNTGELFF	TGTGCCAGCAGCGGGGGCCAAAACACCGGGGAGCTGTTTTTT
TRBJ1-2	.	TRBV2	.	CASRGLSGYTF	TGTGCCAGCAGGGGGCTCAGTGGCTACACCTTC
TRBJ2-6	.	TRBV15	few	CATSRDLGGLAGANVLTF	TGTGCCACCAGCAGAGATTTAGGGGGGCTGGCTGGGGCCAACGTCCTGACTTTC
TRBJ2-1	.	TRBV7-6	.	CASSLTQGPRLGEQFF	TGTGCCAGCAGCTTAACCCAAGGCCCCCGCCTCGGTGAGCAGTTCTTC
TRBJ2-7	.	TRBV11-3	once	CTSSLAMGDEQYF	TGTACCAGCAGCTTAGCGATGGGGGACGAGCAGTACTTC
TRBJ1-1	.	TRBV20-1	few	CSAMGIIFRTDLNTEAFF	TGCAGTGCTATGGGTATCATCTTTAGGACAGATTTGAACACTGAAGCTTTCTTT
TRBJ2-2	TRBD1	TRBV7-9	.	CASTPTGDSTGELFF	TGTGCCAGCACCCCGACAGGGGATAGCACCGGGGAGCTGTTTTTT
TRBJ2-3	TRBD1	TRBV19	few	CASSYRTGGAGTDTQYF	TGTGCCAGTAGTTACCGGACAGGGGGCGCCGGCACAGATACGCAGTATTTT
TRBJ2-1	TRBD2	TRBV20-1	.	CSATRLAGGGEQFF	TGCAGTGCTACAAGACTAGCGGGGGGTGGGGAGCAGTTCTTC
TRBJ2-3	.	TRBV4-2	.	CASSQDRAAGSSQYF	TGTGCCAGCAGCCAAGATAGGGCCGCGGGGTCCAGTCAGTATTTT
TRBJ2-5	TRBD2	TRBV20-1	.	CSARGLGGQETQYF	TGCAGTGCTAGGGGGTTGGGGGGGCAAGAGACCCAGTACTTC
TRBJ1-4	TRBD1	TRBV12-3/TRBV12-4	.	CASRRGQGRDEKLFF	TGTGCCAGCAGGCGGGGACAGGGGAGAGATGAAAAACTGTTTTTT
TRBJ2-2	.	TRBV6-1	.	CASRRGPTGELFF	TGTGCCAGCAGGAGGGGCCCCACCGGGGAGCTGTTTTTT
TRBJ1-2	.	TRBV7-8	few	CASSLVSRPLGGYTF	TGTGCCAGCAGCTTAGTTTCCCGGCCCCTAGGGGGCTACACCTTC
TRBJ1-1	.	TRBV20-1	.	CSARREVGAFF	TGCAGTGCTAGGAGAGAGGTTGGAGCTTTCTTT
TRBJ2-7	TRBD1	TRBV12-5	.	CASGTGAVYEQYF	TGTGCTAGTGGGACAGGGGCGGTCTACGAGCAGTACTTC
TRBJ2-5	.	TRBV21-1	few	CASSDRDRVETQYF	TGTGCCAGCAGCGACCGGGACAGGGTAGAGACCCAGTACTTC
TRBJ2-5	TRBD2	TRBV7-2	few	CASSLVSGGETQYF	TGTGCCAGCAGCTTAGTAAGCGGGGGGGAGACCCAGTACTTC
TRBJ2-1	TRBD2	TRBV4-2	.	CASSQDPQRGGRNEQFF	TGTGCCAGCAGCCAAGATCCCCAGCGGGGGGGCAGAAATGAGCAGTTCTTC
TRBJ2-5	.	TRBV20-1	few	CSARGITQETQYF	TGCAGTGCTAGGGGGATAACCCAAGAGACCCAGTACTTC
TRBJ2-5	TRBD1	TRBV18	.	CASSPGTGGLETQYF	TGTGCCAGCTCACCAGGAACAGGGGGGTTAGAGACCCAGTACTTC
TRBJ2-2	.	TRBV2	.	CASSEAAGNTGELFF	TGTGCCAGCAGTGAAGCGGCAGGGAACACCGGGGAGCTGTTTTTT
TRBJ1-3	.	TRBV2	medium-sized	CASSLFGGSSGNTIYF	TGTGCCAGCAGCCTATTCGGGGGTAGCTCTGGAAACACCATATATTTT
TRBJ2-1	TRBD1	TRBV7-6	.	CASSSLYRGRFYNEQFF	TGTGCCAGCAGCTCACTCTACAGGGGGCGGTTCTACAATGAGCAGTTCTTC
TRBJ2-3	.	TRBV12-3/TRBV12-4	few	CASSSALEGDTQYF	TGTGCCAGCAGTTCAGCCCTAGAGGGAGATACGCAGTATTTT
TRBJ1-1	.	TRBV10-3	few	CAITPGFGAPNTEAFF	TGTGCCATCACCCCGGGGTTCGGGGCACCGAACACTGAAGCTTTCTTT
TRBJ1-5	TRBD1	TRBV2	few	CASSKQGPNNQPQHF	TGTGCCAGCAGTAAACAGGGGCCCAACAATCAGCCCCAGCATTTT
TRBJ1-6	.	TRBV30	few	CAWSATGSPLHF	TGTGCCTGGAGTGCTACAGGTTCACCCCTCCACTTT
TRBJ1-1	.	TRBV5-1	few	CASSFGTGNTEAFF	TGCGCCAGCAGCTTCGGGACGGGGAACACTGAAGCTTTCTTT
TRBJ1-2	.	TRBV19	few	CATLGWFEFTNYGYTF	TGTGCCACCCTGGGGTGGTTCGAATTTACTAACTATGGCTACACCTTC
TRBJ1-1	.	TRBV2	.	CASSDLRANTEAFF	TGTGCCAGCAGTGATTTACGGGCGAACACTGAAGCTTTCTTT
TRBJ2-3	TRBD2	TRBV9	.	CASSVRAGGPNTDTQYF	TGTGCCAGCAGCGTACGAGCGGGGGGGCCTAACACAGATACGCAGTATTTT
TRBJ1-2	.	TRBV20-1	few	CSAPASFSANYGYTF	TGCAGTGCCCCAGCCAGCTTTTCAGCTAACTATGGCTACACCTTC
TRBJ1-2	.	TRBV10-1	medium-sized	CASSETFGESNYGYTF	TGCGCCAGCAGTGAGACATTTGGGGAATCTAACTATGGCTACACCTTC
TRBJ1-1	.	TRBV24-1	.	CATSDSAKLNTEAFF	TGTGCCACCAGTGATTCCGCGAAACTGAACACTGAAGCTTTCTTT
TRBJ1-1	.	TRBV5-4	once	CASSGRQAVGGNTEAFF	TGTGCCAGCAGCGGTCGACAGGCGGTGGGAGGGAACACTGAAGCTTTCTTT
TRBJ1-1	TRBD1	TRBV5-1	.	CASSIRGPDTEAFF	TGCGCCAGCAGCATTAGGGGGCCGGACACTGAAGCTTTCTTT
TRBJ1-2	.	TRBV20-1	.	CSARGAGGGDYGYTF	TGCAGTGCTAGAGGGGCCGGCGGAGGGGACTATGGCTACACCTTC
TRBJ2-2	.	TRBV24-1	few	CATSDWARSNTGELFF	TGTGCCACCAGTGATTGGGCCAGATCCAACACCGGGGAGCTGTTTTTT
TRBJ1-1	TRBD1	TRBV24-1	.	CATSDAGTGNTEAFF	TGTGCCACCAGTGACGCCGGGACAGGGAACACTGAAGCTTTCTTT
TRBJ1-1	.	TRBV6-2/TRBV6-3	.	CASKGQSWNTEAFF	TGTGCCAGCAAGGGCCAGAGCTGGAACACTGAAGCTTTCTTT
TRBJ1-1	.	TRBV4-1	.	CASSQVGRANTEAFF	TGCGCCAGCAGCCAAGTGGGCAGGGCTAACACTGAAGCTTTCTTT
TRBJ1-1	.	TRBV19	few	CASSIRGKEGTEAFF	TGTGCCAGTAGTATAAGGGGTAAAGAAGGGACTGAAGCTTTCTTT
TRBJ1-2	.	TRBV6-1	.	CASSATRQSYGYTF	TGTGCCAGCAGTGCTACCCGACAGAGCTATGGCTACACCTTC
TRBJ1-3	.	TRBV19	.	CASSIGLRAGNTIYF	TGTGCCAGTAGTATCGGACTGCGGGCTGGAAACACCATATATTTT